One and the same sample provided the 17 T cell receptor beta chains below, sequenced in a study of blood T cell repertoires in COVID-19. Profiled with immunoSEQ multiplex PCR; TCRdb holds only in-frame clones, not every one. In the table there are roughly 700,000 clones, more than 80% of which are singletons. The specimen was peripheral blood. These receptor sequences come from a woman aged 18 to 35 with acute or convalescent COVID-19.

The chain employs TRBV18 and TRBJ2-1; tentative D call: TRBD2 (5 bases). Trimming stripped 3 bases from V and 10 bases from J, with 13 bases between. From germline, CDR1 is KGHSH and CDR2 LQKENI. This CDR3 is 13 amino acids long. The CDR3 sequence: CASSPPGWEEQFF. CDR3 DNA: TGTGCCAGCTCACCGCCGGGGTGGGAAGAGCAGTTCTTC.

The rearrangement links TRBV9 to TRBJ2-3, with 8 bases that match TRBD2. Trimming at V came to 0 bases and at J to 1 base, leaving 10 bases not matched to a gene. CDR3 length equals 18 residues. Germline assignment: CDR1 SGDLS and CDR2 YYNGEE. The CDR3 coding sequence is TGTGCCAGCAGCGTAGATGGTTGGCGGGGGGCGGGCACAGATACGCAGTATTTT. Translated: CASSVDGWRGAGTDTQYF.

As DNA, the CDR3 is TGTGCCAGCAGCCAAAGGGACGGGGACATTGGTGGCTACACCTTC. Residues: CASSQRDGDIGGYTF. This chain uses TRBV4-2 with TRBJ1-2, with D perhaps TRBD1 (6 bases). The germline V gene encodes CDR1 LGHNA and CDR2 YNFKEQ. The V and J ends lost 2 bases and 7 bases respectively, with 17 bases between them. The CDR3 is made up of 15 amino acids.

The CDR3 coding sequence is TGTGCCAGCTCACCCCTCGGGGGAACAACGACCAACGTCCTGACTTTC. This sequence encodes CASSPLGGTTTNVLTF. V gene TRBV18 combines with J gene TRBJ2-6, with D possibly being TRBD2 (6 bases). This CDR3 contains 16 residues. Germline lookup yields CDR1 KGHSH and CDR2 LQKENI. V lost 3 bases and J 8 bases, leaving 17 bases between the germline ends.

This clone showed up just once. Other nucleotide sequences from this sample produce the same CDR3. The genes are TRBV5-1 and TRBJ1-4; perhaps TRBD1 as D (6 bases). V was clipped by 0 bases and J by 7 bases, with 10 bases between them. The CDR3 is 14 residues long. Per the germline V gene, CDR1 is SGHRS and CDR2 is YFSETQ. The CDR3 nucleotides are TGCGCCAGCAGCTTGGGGGGGCTTGGTGAAAAACTGTTTTTT. Translated: CASSLGGLGEKLFF. Drawing the rest from reference TRBV5-1 and TRBJ1-4, the complete variable domain is KAGVTQTPRYLIKTRGQQVTLSCSPISGHRSVSWYQQTPGQGLQFLFEYFSETQRNKGNFPGRFSGRQFSNSRSEMNVSTLELGDSALYLCASSLGGLGEKLFFGSGTQLSVL.

This chain links TRBV6-6 with TRBJ1-1, with D uncertain. Germline V gene lookup returns CDR1 MNHNY and CDR2 SVGAGI (reference sequence). Trimming removed 2 bases at V and 4 bases at J, with 11 bases between. CDR3 size: 14 residues. DNA of the CDR3: TGTGCCAGCAGTTACGAGGGTGGGTTCACTGAAGCTTTCTTT. Translated: CASSYEGGFTEAFF.

The rearrangement joins TRBV20-1 to TRBJ1-2; no clear D gene. The germline V gene has CDR1 DFQATT and CDR2 SNEGSKA (reference sequence). With 3 bases removed from V and 4 bases from J, the gap between germline ends came to 6 bases. The CDR3 consists of 11 residues. CDR3 DNA sequence: TGCAGTGCTAGTGCCAGCTATGGCTACACCTTC. Its protein product is CSASASYGYTF.

The CDR3: CASSYRTSGAYEQYF. The CDR3 DNA reads as TGTGCCAGCAGTTATAGGACTAGCGGGGCCTACGAGCAGTACTTC. V usage is TRBV6-5 and J usage is TRBJ2-7; the match to TRBD2 covers 12 bases. CDR1 and CDR2 from the germline V gene are MNHEY and SVGAGI. The CDR3 length is 15 residues. V shed 3 bases, J shed 2 bases, and the junction held 2 bases outside the gene matches.

V gene TRBV28 combines with J gene TRBJ2-7; a possible D gene is TRBD1 (6 bases). V shed 2 bases and J shed 3 bases, with 14 bases lying between them. Per the germline V gene, CDR1 is MDHEN and CDR2 is SYDVKM. The CDR3 contains 15 residues. CDR3 loop: CASSLPPDRIYEQYF. The CDR3 DNA reads TGTGCCAGCAGTTTACCTCCGGACAGAATCTACGAGCAGTACTTC.

The gene calls are TRBV25-1 and TRBJ2-3, with 9 nucleotides matching TRBD2. The CDR3 extends over 15 amino acids. V was clipped by 6 bases and J by 4 bases; unmatched bases: 8. Germline CDR1 is MGHDK and CDR2 is SYGVNS. The CDR3 loop is CASSPSGAGADTQYF. Written as DNA, the CDR3 is TGTGCCAGCAGCCCTAGCGGGGCGGGAGCAGATACGCAGTATTTT.

This chain uses TRBV6-5 with TRBJ1-6; 9 bases are shared with TRBD1. The CDR3 has 14 residues. Germline V gene sequence: CDR1 MNHEY, CDR2 SVGAGI. Germline trimming cut 5 bases from V and 9 bases from J; bases unmatched to any gene: 5. The CDR3 spells CASSRTGEGSPLHF. The CDR3 DNA is TGTGCCAGCAGTAGGACAGGGGAGGGTTCACCCCTCCACTTT.

CDR3 bases: TGCGCCAGCGCGGGACAGGAGAACACTGAAGCTTTCTTT. Amino acids: CASAGQENTEAFF. This sequence joins TRBV10-2 and TRBJ1-1; TRBD1 matches 8 bases. Losses at the gene ends were 8 bases for V and 1 base for J; bases not matched to a gene: 3. CDR3 length: 13 residues. From germline, CDR1 is WSHSY and CDR2 SAAADI.

This chain links TRBV30 with TRBJ2-2; no firm D call. Trimming stripped 2 bases from V and 7 bases from J, with 11 bases between. The germline gives CDR1 GTSNPN, CDR2 SVGIG (reference sequence). This CDR3 has 13 amino acids. CDR3 coding DNA: TGTGCCTGGAGTTCAGGAAGACGCGGGGAGCTGTTTTTT. Its protein product is CAWSSGRRGELFF.

This chain links TRBV4-1 with TRBJ2-3, with TRBD2 matching over 7 bases. The CDR3 is 18 residues long. J gave up 1 base and V 0 bases, and 10 bases lay outside the gene matches. Germline assignment: CDR1 MGHRA and CDR2 YSYEKL. The CDR3 coding sequence is TGCGCCAGCAGCCAAGAACCCGTCGGGCTAGCGGGCACAGATACGCAGTATTTT. Its protein product is CASSQEPVGLAGTDTQYF.

The chain employs TRBV19 and TRBJ1-6, with D perhaps matching TRBD1 (6 bases). The germline V gene encodes CDR1 LNHDA and CDR2 SQIVND (reference sequence). The CDR3 runs 14 residues. V gave up 3 bases and J gave up 9 bases, with 12 bases separating them. The CDR3, as DNA: TGTGCCAGTAGTATCTCGACAGGCAGTTCACCCCTCCACTTT. The encoded protein is CASSISTGSSPLHF.

This clone has more than one count but fewer than ten. The rearrangement uses TRBV9 and TRBJ1-3, with D perhaps TRBD1 (6 bases). The V gene's germline CDR1 is SGDLS and CDR2 YYNGEE. V dropped 4 bases and J dropped 2 bases, with 10 bases sitting between them. The CDR3 consists of 14 residues. CDR3 protein: CASSPGTPGNTIYF. The CDR3 DNA follows: TGTGCCAGCAGCCCCGGGACACCTGGAAACACCATATATTTT.

The V gene is TRBV9, the J gene TRBJ1-2; 11 nucleotides agree with TRBD1. The CDR3 consists of 14 residues. CDR1 is SGDLS, CDR2 YYNGEE, per germline. With V trimmed by 0 bases and J by 6 bases, 1 base remained unmatched. CDR3 amino acids: CASSVGTGGHGYTF. CDR3 bases: TGTGCCAGCAGCGTAGGGACAGGGGGCCATGGCTACACCTTC.